This T cell receptor beta chain was recorded in a study of T-cell memory formation after mild COVID-19. TCRdb ran MiXCR on the 5' RACE reads and lists one entry per CDR3 protein. Of about 290,000 distinct CDR3 sequences in the sample, approximately 15% were seen once. As for this clonotype: Its specificity is not known.

General study findings and limits: Contracting clones from day 15 to 85 showed balanced CD4/CD8; later expanders favored CD4+. Largely, contracting CD4+ clones fell within CM and EM, and contracting CD8+ clones within EMRA. Pre-infection memory harbored some responding clones, suggesting cross-reactive memory joined.

The CDR3 is 13 residues long. The germline V and J ends were trimmed by 7 bases and 8 bases, with 17 bases remaining between them. The sample was PBMCs or a T cell subset sorted from them (not recorded which). The chain employs TRBV12-3 or TRBV12-4 and TRBJ1-2, with D hard to call. This sequence was found in a man between 18 and 35 years old who had mild COVID-19 (a few samples of this study predate the infection). Cell type and time point are not known. In nucleotides, the CDR3 is TGTGCCAGCACCGACGAGGAGACATCCGGCTACACCTTC. Its translation: CASTDEETSGYTF.